This TCR beta chain was profiled in a study of CD8 T cells in Susac syndrome. With random hexamers, reverse transcription was performed on about 0.5 to 1 ug of RNA. Across 54 Vbeta and 13 Jbeta, immunoSEQ multiplex PCR amplified TCR beta CDR3. TCRdb used MiXCR to reprocess the immunoSEQ multiplex PCR reads, holding one entry per CDR3 protein. The table records 150,000 to 200,000 distinct CDR3 sequences, roughly 94% of them present only once. Comments on this clonotype: What it binds is not known.

CD8+ and CD4+ T cells circulating in blood were sequenced for TCR beta. The CDR3 length is 13 residues. CDR1 is DFQATT and CDR2 is SNEGSKA in the germline V gene (reference sequence). Between the trimmed V and J ends, which lost 6 bases and 0 bases, there was a span of 11 bases. General study results and limits: Clonal expansion of Susac CD8+ cells peaked in TEMRA cells, and it also peaked in active patients.

The TCR was taken from a human donor with Susac syndrome. The chain has TRBV20-1 and TRBJ1-1; unclear D gene. Sequenced sample: CD8+ T cells from PBMCs. CDR3 sequence (DNA): TGCAGTGCGACCCGGGAGATGAACACTGAAGCTTTCTTT. It codes for CSATREMNTEAFF.